This TCR beta chain was retrieved from a study of monozygotic twins with inflammatory bowel disease. General study findings and limits: The data did not back a single strong IBD-associated clonotype or signal. Fewer shared clonotypes with others were found in IBD patients than in healthy twins, especially with disease activity.

The blood volume drawn from each donor was about 2.5 ml. Skipping T cell sorting, the study isolated total RNA directly from whole blood. About this clonotype: What it binds is unknown.

TCRdb re-called the 5' RACE reads and catalogs CDR3 proteins one per entry, DNA excluded. The sample table includes approximately 330,000 distinct CDR3 sequences. This CDR3 is built from 15 residues. Germline lookup yields CDR1 DFQATT and CDR2 SNEGSKA (reference sequence). Sequenced: blood. The receptor's source is a human donor with ulcerative colitis or Crohn's disease, or a healthy co-twin of an affected twin (not recorded which). The rearrangement uses TRBV20-1 and TRBJ2-2; checking the TCRdb D call of TRBD1 is not possible without DNA. This CDR3 reads CSAPRTGGRSGELFF.